Given below is one T cell receptor beta chain in context. No antigen is known for it. Germline V gene data show CDR1 as MDHEN and CDR2 as SYDVKM. This CDR3 is built from 14 residues. V trimming: 5 bases; J trimming: 3 bases; junction bases outside the gene matches: 6. This specimen belongs to a study of shared clonotypes between healthy human individuals. The split of CD4+ cells yielded CD45RA+ naive and CD45RA-negative memory subsets. Findings and caveats of the study: Generally, estimated richness proved larger in naive subsets than it did in memory subsets. The sharing of 4.5% to 5% of naive CD4 clonotypes was seen across a handful of donors.

Authors' methods: Because ImmunoSEQ provided only junction sequences with no quality scores, the filtering differed. Clones were read by immunoSEQ multiplex PCR, and TCRdb kept only the in-frame ones, dropping some. That table supplies the V and J calls and clone size; D and trimming were determined from the DNA. Counted here are some 1,100,000 clones, around 78% occurring once; the ten biggest clones make up more than 0.45%. The V call is TRBV28, the J call TRBJ2-7; 8 bases match TRBD1. The sequence was obtained from a man between 18 and 29 years old in good health. Some clones in this sample may be carry-over from other donors' samples. The source material was memory CD4+ T cells from PBMCs. Subset in this sample: CD45RA-negative fraction. The DNA for the CDR3 is TGTGCCAGCAGTGAGGGACAGGCGCGCTACGAGCAGTACTTC. The encoded protein is CASSEGQARYEQYF.